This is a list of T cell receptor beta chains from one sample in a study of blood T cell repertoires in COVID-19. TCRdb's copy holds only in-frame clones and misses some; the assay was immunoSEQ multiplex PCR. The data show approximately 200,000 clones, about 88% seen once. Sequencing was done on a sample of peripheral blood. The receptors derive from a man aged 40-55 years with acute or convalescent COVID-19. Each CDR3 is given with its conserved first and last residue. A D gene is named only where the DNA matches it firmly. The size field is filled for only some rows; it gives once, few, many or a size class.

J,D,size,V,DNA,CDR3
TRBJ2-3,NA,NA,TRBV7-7,TGTGCTAGCAGCCCTCGGACTATCACAGATACGCAGTATTTT,CASSPRTITDTQYF
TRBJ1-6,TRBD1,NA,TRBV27,TGTGCCAGCAGTCCCAGGGGGCGTAATTCACCCCTCCACTTT,CASSPRGRNSPLHF
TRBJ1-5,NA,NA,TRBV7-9,TGTGCCAGCAGCTTAGAGCCCGGGTCAGGGAATCAGCCCCAGCATTTT,CASSLEPGSGNQPQHF
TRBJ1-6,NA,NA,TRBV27,TGTGCCAGCAGTTTAAAGAGCTCCTATAATTCACCCCTCCACTTT,CASSLKSSYNSPLHF
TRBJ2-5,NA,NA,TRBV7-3,TGTGCCAGCAGCCCCTCCGCGGGGGAGACCCAGTACTTC,CASSPSAGETQYF
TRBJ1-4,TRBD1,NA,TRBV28,TGTGCCAGCAGTTTACAGGGGGCTGGGACTAATGAAAAACTGTTTTTT,CASSLQGAGTNEKLFF
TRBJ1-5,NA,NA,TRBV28,TGTGCCAGCAAGCGAGGAAGCACCCCTTATAGCAATCAGCCCCAGCATTTT,CASKRGSTPYSNQPQHF
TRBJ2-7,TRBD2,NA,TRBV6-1,TGTGCCAGCAGCCTCGGACTAGTCGGAGTCTACGAGCAGTACTTC,CASSLGLVGVYEQYF
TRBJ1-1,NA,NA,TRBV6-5,TGTGCCAGCGACCAGGGGAACACTGAAGCTTTCTTT,CASDQGNTEAFF
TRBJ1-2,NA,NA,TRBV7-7,TGTGCCAGCGTTGGAGGGGGAGGGAGCTATGGCTACACCTTC,CASVGGGGSYGYTF
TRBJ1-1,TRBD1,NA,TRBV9,TGTGCCAGCAGCCCAACAGGGGTGACTGAAGCTTTCTTT,CASSPTGVTEAFF
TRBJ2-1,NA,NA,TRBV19,TGTGCCAGTAGTTCAGGACTTTACAATGAGCAGTTCTTC,CASSSGLYNEQFF
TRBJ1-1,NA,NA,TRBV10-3,TGTGCCATCAGTAGGGGAGGGGAGACGAACACTGAAGCTTTCTTT,CAISRGGETNTEAFF
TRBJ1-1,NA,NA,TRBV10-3,TGTGCCATCAGTGTGCAGTCGAACACTGAAGCTTTCTTT,CAISVQSNTEAFF
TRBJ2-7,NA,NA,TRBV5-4,TGTGCCAGCAGTCGGAGCCCCCGGGACTCCACCTACGAGCAGTACTTC,CASSRSPRDSTYEQYF
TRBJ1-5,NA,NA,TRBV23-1,TGCGCCAGCCCTCAATCTGGGACGGACTATAGCAATCAGCCCCAGCATTTT,CASPQSGTDYSNQPQHF
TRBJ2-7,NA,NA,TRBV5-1,TGCGCCAGCAGCTTGGGGACTGTAGCCTACGAGCAGTACTTC,CASSLGTVAYEQYF
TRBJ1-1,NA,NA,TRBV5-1,TGCGCCAGCAGCTTGAGGGCGGGTCAGGGAGGGAGCACTGAAGCTTTCTTT,CASSLRAGQGGSTEAFF
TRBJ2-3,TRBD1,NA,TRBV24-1,TGTGCCACCAGTGATTTGGGGACAGGGGGCACAGATACGCAGTATTTT,CATSDLGTGGTDTQYF
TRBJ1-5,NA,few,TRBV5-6,TGTGCCAGCAGCTTGGCTGGGGGCGTCAATCAGCCCCAGCATTTT,CASSLAGGVNQPQHF
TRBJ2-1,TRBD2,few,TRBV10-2,TGCGCCAGCAGTGGGCATGGGGGGGGCTCCTACAATGAGCAGTTCTTC,CASSGHGGGSYNEQFF
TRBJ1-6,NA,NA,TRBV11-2,TGTGCCAGCAGCCCCCGACAGGCAAATTCACCCCTCCACTTT,CASSPRQANSPLHF
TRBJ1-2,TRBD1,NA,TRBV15,TGTGCCACCAGGGGGGACAGGGAATCAGCTAACTATGGCTACACCTTC,CATRGDRESANYGYTF
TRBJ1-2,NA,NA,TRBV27,TGTGCCAGCAGTTCCTCTGGACAGATAGCTAACTATGGCTACACCTTC,CASSSSGQIANYGYTF
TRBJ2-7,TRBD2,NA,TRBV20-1,TGCAGTGCTAGTTGGGGGAGGGGCAATCACGAGCAGTACTTC,CSASWGRGNHEQYF
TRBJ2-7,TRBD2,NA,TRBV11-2,TGTGCCAGCAGCTCGGGACTAGCGGGGTTAAGTGGGGCCTACGAGCAGTACTTC,CASSSGLAGLSGAYEQYF
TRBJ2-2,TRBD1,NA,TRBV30,TGTGCCTGGAGCTGGACAGGGGGCGGGGAGCTGTTTTTT,CAWSWTGGGELFF
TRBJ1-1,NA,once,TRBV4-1,TGCGCCAGCAGCCCTACCGGGACTATGAACACTGAAGCTTTCTTT,CASSPTGTMNTEAFF
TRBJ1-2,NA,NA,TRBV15,TGTGCCACCAGCAAGACGGACACGTTATTCTACACCTTC,CATSKTDTLFYTF
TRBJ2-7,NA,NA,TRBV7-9,TGTGCCAGCAGCTTAGCGGTGAGCGAGCAGTACTTC,CASSLAVSEQYF
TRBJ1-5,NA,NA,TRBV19,TGTGCCAGTAGTATCAATTCACTATCCAATCAGCCCCAGCATTTT,CASSINSLSNQPQHF
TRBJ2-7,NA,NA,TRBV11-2,TGTGCCAGCAGCTCCCCTCCGACAGGCGCCTACGAGCAGTACTTC,CASSSPPTGAYEQYF
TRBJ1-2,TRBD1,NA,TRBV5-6,TGTGCCAGCAGCTCGGGACAGTTCCTAGGCGGCTACACCTTC,CASSSGQFLGGYTF
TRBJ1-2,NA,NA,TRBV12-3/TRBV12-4,TGTGCCAGCAGTTTCAGTCTTAACTATGGCTACACCTTC,CASSFSLNYGYTF
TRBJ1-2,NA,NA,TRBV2,TGTGCCAGCAGTTTGCGGGACGCCAGTGGCTACACCTTC,CASSLRDASGYTF
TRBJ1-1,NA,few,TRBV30,TGTGCCTGGAGTGTGGGTTCGGGGGGGAACACTGAAGCTTTCTTT,CAWSVGSGGNTEAFF
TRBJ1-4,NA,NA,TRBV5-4,TGTGCCAGCAGCTTGGAGAGTAATCGAAAACTGTTTTTT,CASSLESNRKLFF
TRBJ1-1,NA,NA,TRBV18,TGTGCCAGCTCACCCCAGGCGAACACTGAAGCTTTCTTT,CASSPQANTEAFF
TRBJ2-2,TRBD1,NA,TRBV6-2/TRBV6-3,TGTGCCAGCAGTTACTATATGGACAGGGACCGTTGGCTGTTTTTT,CASSYYMDRDRWLFF
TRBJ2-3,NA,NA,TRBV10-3,TGTGCCACCGGGACTGCAAGCACAGATACGCAGTATTTT,CATGTASTDTQYF
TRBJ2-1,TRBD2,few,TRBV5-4,TGTGCCAGCAGCTTGGCCGGGGGGGGTGGTTGGAATGAGCAGTTCTTC,CASSLAGGGGWNEQFF
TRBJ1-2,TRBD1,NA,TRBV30,TGTGCCTGGAGACCTGTATTAGGGACAGGGGGCCGTGGCTACACCTTC,CAWRPVLGTGGRGYTF
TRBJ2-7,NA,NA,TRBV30,TGTGCCTGCCGGACAACTAAGCCCTACGAGCAGTACTTC,CACRTTKPYEQYF
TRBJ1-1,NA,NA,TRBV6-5,TGTGCCAGCAGATCACAGGGTTTGAACACTGAAGCTTTCTTT,CASRSQGLNTEAFF
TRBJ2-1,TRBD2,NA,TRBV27,TGTGCCAGCAGCGCGGGGACTAGCGGGGGGTTCTACAATGAGCAGTTCTTC,CASSAGTSGGFYNEQFF